The entry below describes one TCR beta chain. This sample was included in a study of brain T cells in children with intractable seizures. Per germline, CDR1 SGDLS and CDR2 YYNGEE. V was pared by 0 bases and J by 4 bases, with 11 bases between. This CDR3 is built from 15 residues. Clones were read by immunoSEQ multiplex PCR, and TCRdb kept only the in-frame ones, dropping some. The sample has 110,000 or so clones, 94% seen once; the top ten hold 3.5% to 4%. Sequencing was limited to surgery cases with top T cell transcript signatures in brain tissue. The source was peripheral blood, collected at surgery. The chain joins TRBV9 to TRBJ1-3; D call uncertain. The TCR sequence derives from a boy younger than two with hemimegalencephaly and intractable seizures. The CDR3 is CASSVEGSGGNTIYF. The CDR3 DNA follows: TGTGCCAGCAGCGTAGAAGGGTCGGGCGGAAACACCATATATTTT.